Listed here are 28 T cell receptor beta chains from one sample, sequenced in a study of blood T cell repertoires in COVID-19. Sequenced by immunoSEQ multiplex PCR; TCRdb stores in-frame clones only, minus some. The sample includes about 180,000 clones, roughly 87% of them seen just once. The sample was peripheral blood. The receptors shown here come from a woman aged 45-60 years with acute or convalescent COVID-19.

V and J are TRBV24-1 and TRBJ2-2, with D unclear. Looked up from germline, CDR1 is KGHDR and CDR2 is SFDVKD. The V end was cut by 7 bases, the J end by 2 bases, with 4 bases between. The CDR3 is made up of 12 amino acids. CDR3 nucleotide sequence: TGTGCCACCAGCAGTAACACCGGGGAGCTGTTTTTT. Encoded protein: CATSSNTGELFF.

The chain is built from TRBV21-1 and TRBJ2-2; the table's D call, TRBD2, was not checked against the DNA. TRBV21-1 is a listed pseudogene. This CDR3 has 16 residues. CDR3 in amino acids: CASSKTGGANTGELFF. For the CDR3, the DNA is TGTGCCAGCAGCAAAACGGGGGGGGCAAACACCGGGGAGCTGTTTTTT.

The rearrangement links TRBV5-5 to TRBJ2-3; unclear D gene. V lost 0 bases to trimming and J lost 2 bases, with 10 bases between them. The CDR3 runs to 15 residues. Germline V gene lookup returns CDR1 SGHKS and CDR2 YYEKEE (reference sequence). The CDR3 loop is CASSLGPIPTDTQYF. The CDR3 nucleotides are TGTGCCAGCAGCTTGGGGCCCATCCCCACAGATACGCAGTATTTT.

The chain uses TRBV5-1 and TRBJ1-1; the D is unclear. Trimming removed 0 bases from V and 2 bases from J, with 8 bases in between. CDR1 and CDR2 from the germline V gene are SGHRS and YFSETQ. This CDR3 spans 14 amino acids. This chain's CDR3 is CASSLGGPNTEAFF. As DNA, the CDR3 is TGCGCCAGCAGCTTGGGAGGTCCTAACACTGAAGCTTTCTTT.

This chain uses TRBV7-2 with TRBJ2-2; possibly TRBD1 for D (6 bases). Per germline, CDR1 SGHTA and CDR2 FQGNSA. This CDR3 contains 17 residues. V lost 5 bases to trimming and J lost 4 bases, with 20 bases between them. CDR3 protein: CASSLNREWVTTGELFF. CDR3 DNA: TGTGCCAGCAGCCTAAACAGGGAATGGGTAACCACCGGGGAGCTGTTTTTT.

CDR3 region: CASRDSGGTGELFF. CDR3 DNA: TGTGCCAGCAGAGATAGCGGGGGGACCGGGGAGCTGTTTTTT. The chain couples TRBV6-4 to TRBJ2-2; 10 bases line up with TRBD2. CDR1 is MRHNA and CDR2 is SNTAGT in the germline V gene. This CDR3 spans 14 amino acids. J was trimmed by 5 bases and V by 6 bases; bases with no gene match: 3.

The chain is built from TRBV30 and TRBJ1-5; 7 bases align to TRBD1. J lost 2 bases, V lost 1 base, and 2 bases had no gene match. Germline V CDR1 and CDR2: GTSNPN, SVGIG (reference sequence). The length of the CDR3 is 14 residues. CDR3 nucleotide sequence: TGTGCCTGGAGTGGACAGGGCCGCAATCAGCCCCAGCATTTT. This translates into CAWSGQGRNQPQHF.

V usage is TRBV4-3 and J usage is TRBJ1-2; unclear D gene. CDR1 is LGHNA, CDR2 YSLEER, per germline. V was shortened by 1 base and J by 3 bases, with 15 bases between the two germline ends. The CDR3 has 16 amino acids. The chain's CDR3 is CASSQGRRNSHYGYTF. CDR3 nucleotides: TGCGCCAGCAGCCAAGGGCGTAGGAACAGCCACTATGGCTACACCTTC.

The genes are TRBV7-9 and TRBJ2-5; D unresolved. Trimming left V 1 base short and J 2 bases short, with 5 bases between. The CDR3 has 13 residues. Germline V gives CDR1 SEHNR, CDR2 FQNEAQ (reference sequence). The CDR3 bases are TGTGCCAGCAGCTTAGAAGCTCAAGAGACCCAGTACTTC. It translates to CASSLEAQETQYF.

The rearrangement uses TRBV6-5 and TRBJ2-7, with D possibly TRBD2 on 6 matching bases. Germline V gene lookup returns CDR1 MNHEY and CDR2 SVGAGI. The CDR3 extends over 15 amino acids. Between the trimmed V and J ends, which lost 0 bases and 3 bases, there was a span of 12 bases. The CDR3 sequence: CASSYSFGSGYEQYF. CDR3 DNA sequence: TGTGCCAGCAGTTACTCCTTCGGGAGTGGCTACGAGCAGTACTTC.

The rearrangement joins TRBV3-1 (or the pseudogene TRBV3-2) to TRBJ2-3; unclear D gene. V was cut by 2 bases and J by 5 bases, with 5 bases left in between. CDR1 is LGHDT, CDR2 YNNKEL, per germline (reference sequence). This CDR3 comprises 12 residues. CDR3 sequence: CASSQPLDTQYF. DNA for the CDR3: TGTGCCAGCAGCCAACCCCTAGATACGCAGTATTTT.

The chain joins TRBV5-4 to TRBJ1-2; TRBD1 is a possible D gene (5 bases). Germline V gives CDR1 SGHNT, CDR2 YYREEE (reference sequence). The CDR3 consists of 14 residues. The V gene lost 3 bases and the J gene lost 4 bases, with 13 bases spanning the gap. The CDR3 protein is CASSSQASSYGYTF. CDR3 DNA: TGTGCCAGCAGCTCACAGGCTTCGAGCTATGGCTACACCTTC.

The chain employs TRBV13 and TRBJ1-6, with D unclear. The CDR3 is 17 amino acids. Looked up from germline, CDR1 is PRHDT and CDR2 is FYEKMQ (reference sequence). V was trimmed by 5 bases and J by 0 bases, leaving 14 bases between them. CDR3 nucleotide sequence: TGTGCCAGCAGCACCACAGAGCCGAGCTCCTATAATTCACCCCTCCACTTT. Translation: CASSTTEPSSYNSPLHF.

This clone was recorded a few times. V usage is TRBV7-9 and J usage is TRBJ1-2; TRBD1 is a possible D gene (5 bases). The CDR3 length is 13 residues. The germline V gene encodes CDR1 SEHNR and CDR2 FQNEAQ (reference sequence). Trimming removed 1 base from V and 6 bases from J, with 9 bases in between. CDR3 residues: CASSLGGENGYTF. The DNA of the CDR3 is TGTGCCAGCAGCTTAGGGGGGGAGAATGGCTACACCTTC.

This clone turned up a few times. The chain has TRBV18 and TRBJ1-5; 7 bases are a match to TRBD1. CDR1 and CDR2 from the germline V gene are KGHSH and LQKENI. This CDR3 has 14 residues. J gave up 6 bases and V 3 bases, and 5 bases lay outside the gene matches. CDR3 DNA sequence: TGTGCCAGCTCACCCGGAGGGGGCAGTCAGCCCCAGCATTTT. Translated: CASSPGGGSQPQHF.

Only one count was recorded for this clone. This sequence joins TRBV2 and TRBJ1-5; D unresolved. This CDR3 has 12 amino acids. The germline gives CDR1 SNHLY, CDR2 FYNNEI. Trimming took 6 bases from V and 5 from J, leaving 8 bases between them. The CDR3 DNA reads TGTGCCAGCAGGGCAGATTATCAGCCCCAGCATTTT. Amino acid sequence: CASRADYQPQHF.

V usage is TRBV29-1 and J usage is TRBJ1-1; TRBD1 might be the D (6 bases). CDR1 is SQVTM and CDR2 is ANQGSEA in the germline V gene. The CDR3 totals 12 residues. V was shortened by 6 bases and J by 4 bases, with 12 bases between the two germline ends. For the CDR3, the DNA is TGCAGCGTCTACACAGGGACCACTGAAGCTTTCTTT. Encoded protein: CSVYTGTTEAFF.

This chain joins TRBV24-1 and TRBJ1-2; TRBD1 matches at 7 bases. The V gene's germline CDR1 is KGHDR and CDR2 SFDVKD. V lost 5 bases to trimming and J lost 5 bases; unmatched junction nucleotides: 7. The CDR3 spans 14 residues. In DNA, the CDR3 is TGTGCCACCAGTGGAGGACAGGATATTTATGGCTACACCTTC. It yields the protein CATSGGQDIYGYTF.

The V and J genes are TRBV7-2 and TRBJ1-1, with a tentative D call TRBD1 (6 bases). Trimming removed 1 base from V and 1 base from J, with 10 bases in between. Looked up from germline, CDR1 is SGHTA and CDR2 is FQGNSA. The CDR3 spans 15 residues. CDR3: CASSLDRAGNTEAFF. The DNA of the CDR3 is TGTGCCAGCAGCTTAGACAGGGCCGGGAACACTGAAGCTTTCTTT.

V and J are TRBV9 and TRBJ1-2; D might be TRBD1 (6 bases). The CDR3 is 15 residues long. The germline CDR1 and CDR2 sequences are SGDLS and YYNGEE. The V and J ends lost 0 bases and 8 bases respectively, with 17 bases between them. CDR3 in DNA: TGTGCCAGCAGCGTAGACCCCCAATCAACAGGGGGCTACACCTTC. It is translated as CASSVDPQSTGGYTF. Using reference TRBV9 and TRBJ1-2 for the parts outside the CDR3, the full variable domain is DSGVTQTPKHLITATGQRVTLRCSPRSGDLSVYWYQQSLDQGLQFLIQYYNGEERAKGNILERFSAQQFPDLHSELNLSSLELGDSALYFCASSVDPQSTGGYTFGSGTRLTVV.

The chain links TRBV18 to TRBJ1-1; 12 bases line up with TRBD1. Germline V CDR1 and CDR2: KGHSH, LQKENI. CDR3 size: 16 residues. J was trimmed by 4 bases and V by 3 bases; bases with no gene match: 6. The CDR3 DNA follows: TGTGCCAGCTCACCTAGGGACAGGGGGCTGCTCACTGAAGCTTTCTTT. It translates to CASSPRDRGLLTEAFF.

This clone was counted once. The rearrangement uses TRBV19 and TRBJ1-5; D not resolved. Trimming pared 3 bases from V and 0 bases from J, leaving 9 bases between. CDR3 length: 15 residues. CDR1 LNHDA and CDR2 SQIVND come from the germline V gene (reference sequence). In DNA, the CDR3 is TGTGCCAGTAGTATCACTGAATATAGCAATCAGCCCCAGCATTTT. Translation: CASSITEYSNQPQHF.

The chain has TRBV21-1 and TRBJ2-2; no check of the table's D call, TRBD1, against the DNA was made. TRBV21-1 is marked as a pseudogene. This CDR3 region has 18 residues. The CDR3 DNA reads as TGTGCCAGCAGCGAAGGCGAAGGGGGGACAGAAACCCCCGGGGAGCTGTTTTTT. Translating gives CASSEGEGGTETPGELFF.

The chain carries TRBV6-2 or TRBV6-3 and TRBJ2-1; 9 bases map to TRBD2. V gave up 1 base and J gave up 9 bases; unmatched junction bases: 4. Germline CDR1 reads MNHEY; CDR2 reads SVGEGT. CDR3 length equals 14 residues. The DNA of the CDR3 is TGTGCCAGCAGTTACTTAGCGGGAGCTAGTGAGCAGTTCTTC. Its translation is CASSYLAGASEQFF.

The gene calls are TRBV9 and TRBJ2-1, with D perhaps TRBD1 (6 bases). The CDR3 runs 13 residues. Trimming took 4 bases from V and 6 from J, leaving 11 bases between them. Germline CDR1 SGDLS, CDR2 YYNGEE. For the CDR3, the DNA is TGTGCCAGCAGCTCGGACAGCGGCAATGAGCAGTTCTTC. Translating gives CASSSDSGNEQFF.

The J gene is TRBJ2-7, the V gene TRBV7-8; possible D gene TRBD2, 6 bases. V was clipped by 1 base and J by 5 bases, with 15 bases between them. The germline V gene encodes CDR1 SGHVS and CDR2 FQNEAQ. The CDR3 sequence is 15 residues long. CDR3 bases: TGTGCCAGCAGCTTAGGGGTGGGAGGACGCGACGAGCAGTACTTC. Protein sequence: CASSLGVGGRDEQYF.

The V gene is TRBV27, the J gene TRBJ1-4, with D unresolved. The CDR3 loop spans 15 amino acids. With 3 bases removed from V and 0 bases from J, the gap between germline ends came to 8 bases. Germline V CDR1 and CDR2: MNHEY, SMNVEV (reference sequence). CDR3 in DNA: TGTGCCAGCAGTTTGGCCGGAGCAACTAATGAAAAACTGTTTTTT. This gives the protein CASSLAGATNEKLFF.

This sequence joins TRBV4-3 and TRBJ1-2; no clear D gene. Between the trimmed V and J ends, which lost 1 base and 4 bases, there was a span of 10 bases. This CDR3 is 14 amino acids long. Germline assignment: CDR1 LGHNA and CDR2 YSLEER. As DNA, the CDR3 is TGCGCCAGCAGCCAAGCGTCGGGTATCTATGGCTACACCTTC. Its translation is CASSQASGIYGYTF.